This passage covers 27 T cell receptor beta chains from one sample sequenced in a study of blood T cell repertoires in COVID-19. The data were produced by immunoSEQ multiplex PCR, yet TCRdb's version contains in-frame clones alone and is incomplete. Seen here are roughly 250,000 clones, 86% observed once, and the top ten hold over 7.5%. Sequencing input: peripheral blood. The receptor source for this set is a man aged 35 to 55 who had recovered from COVID-19.

The chain joins TRBV10-3 to TRBJ2-7, with unresolved D. The germline CDR1 and CDR2 sequences are ENHRY and SYGVKD. V was trimmed by 1 base and J by 0 bases, leaving 7 bases between them. The CDR3 spans 14 residues. CDR3 in DNA: TGTGCCATCAGTGAGTTTTACTCCTCCTACGAGCAGTACTTC. Translating gives CAISEFYSSYEQYF.

This chain joins TRBV5-1 and TRBJ2-7; D may be TRBD1 (6 bases). The CDR3 sequence is 14 residues long. Trimming pared 3 bases from V and 0 bases from J, leaving 10 bases between. Germline CDR1 is SGHRS and CDR2 is YFSETQ. CDR3 DNA sequence: TGCGCCAGCAGCTCGGACAGTAGCTCCTACGAGCAGTACTTC. Its translation is CASSSDSSSYEQYF.

J is TRBJ2-2 and V is TRBV11-3; D perhaps matches TRBD2 (6 bases). Trimming took 5 bases from V and 2 from J, leaving 15 bases between them. Looked up from germline, CDR1 is SGHNT and CDR2 is YENEEA. The CDR3 sequence is 16 residues long. CDR3 sequence (DNA): TGTGCCAGCAGCGGGACTTCCGGAAGAAACACCGGGGAGCTGTTTTTT. It encodes CASSGTSGRNTGELFF.

The genes are TRBV2 and TRBJ2-1; weak D call: TRBD1 (6 bases). The CDR3 extends over 11 amino acids. Germline values: CDR1 SNHLY, CDR2 FYNNEI. V was pared by 4 bases and J by 14 bases, with 12 bases between. CDR3: CASSAGTKEFF. In DNA, the CDR3 is TGTGCCAGCAGTGCCGGGACAAAGGAGTTCTTC.

The chain carries TRBV30 and TRBJ1-5; weak D call: TRBD1 (6 bases). V dropped 5 bases and J dropped 3 bases, with 11 bases sitting between them. Germline V CDR1 and CDR2: GTSNPN, SVGIG (reference sequence). The CDR3 sequence is 13 residues long. The CDR3 DNA sequence: TGTGCCTGGGCCGGGACATTCAATCAGCCCCAGCATTTT. This encodes CAWAGTFNQPQHF. The full variable domain, with the rest looked up from reference TRBV30 and TRBJ1-5, is SQTIHQWPATLVQPVGSPLSLECTVEGTSNPNLYWYRQAAGRGLQLLFYSVGIGQISSEVPQNLSASRPQDRQFILSSKKLLLSDSGFYLCAWAGTFNQPQHFGDGTRLSIL.

This clone was found once. This CDR3 is CASSPQGTGSYGYTF. The CDR3 DNA follows: TGTGCCAGCTCACCCCAAGGGACAGGCTCCTATGGCTACACCTTC. This sequence joins TRBV18 and TRBJ1-2; 8 bases line up with TRBD1. The CDR3 extends over 15 amino acids. Germline assignment: CDR1 KGHSH and CDR2 LQKENI. With 3 bases clipped from V and 4 bases from J, the junction kept 7 bases outside the gene matches.

The genes are TRBV6-2 or TRBV6-3 and TRBJ2-1; 7 bases agree with TRBD2. Losses at the gene ends were 6 bases for V and 8 bases for J; bases not matched to a gene: 7. CDR3 length: 13 residues. Germline-derived CDR1 and CDR2 are MNHEY and SVGEGT. This CDR3 is CASSPTTSHEQFF. CDR3 coding DNA: TGTGCCAGCAGCCCTACGACTAGCCATGAGCAGTTCTTC.

The chain is built from TRBV11-2 and TRBJ2-7, with D tentatively TRBD2 (5 bases). V lost 2 bases, J lost 7 bases, and 12 bases lay in between. The germline gives CDR1 SGHAT, CDR2 FQNNGV. CDR3 size: 13 residues. The CDR3 DNA is TGTGCCAGCAGCTTAAGGGTAGGGAGTGAGCAGTACTTC. Its translation: CASSLRVGSEQYF. Variable domain in full (rest from reference TRBV11-2 and TRBJ2-7): EAGVAQSPRYKIIEKRQSVAFWCNPISGHATLYWYQQILGQGPKLLIQFQNNGVVDDSQLPKDRFSAERLKGVDSTLKIQPAKLEDSAVYLCASSLRVGSEQYFGPGTRLTVT.

This sequence joins TRBV7-9 and TRBJ1-1, with 9 bases aligning to TRBD1. The CDR3 loop spans 14 amino acids. The trim removed 4 bases at V and 7 bases at J, leaving 7 bases unmatched. Germline V gene sequence: CDR1 SEHNR, CDR2 FQNEAQ (reference sequence). CDR3 bases: TGTGCCAGCAGCTCTGACAGGGGGTACGGTGAAGCTTTCTTT. Encoded protein: CASSSDRGYGEAFF. Supplemented by reference TRBV7-9 and TRBJ1-1, the full variable domain reads DTGVSQNPRHKITKRGQNVTFRCDPISEHNRLYWYRQTLGQGPEFLTYFQNEAQLEKSRLLSDRFSAERPKGSFSTLEIQRTEQGDSAMYLCASSSDRGYGEAFFGQGTRLTVV.

The chain combines TRBV6-5 with TRBJ2-2; D is possibly TRBD2 (5 bases). CDR3 size: 15 residues. Germline CDR1 and CDR2: MNHEY and SVGAGI. Trimming removed 0 bases from V and 0 bases from J, with 5 bases in between. CDR3 residues: CASSYSRANTGELFF. The CDR3 nucleotides are TGTGCCAGCAGTTACTCGAGGGCGAACACCGGGGAGCTGTTTTTT.

The V call is TRBV10-3, the J call TRBJ2-1; 14 positions match TRBD2. Germline V gene lookup returns CDR1 ENHRY and CDR2 SYGVKD. After removal of 8 bases from V and 7 bases from J, the junction contained 7 bases not matched to a gene. The CDR3 sequence is 15 residues long. Here the CDR3 DNA reads TGTGCCATCCAGGGGACTAGCGGGAGTGCGAATGAGCAGTTCTTC. This sequence encodes CAIQGTSGSANEQFF.

This chain joins TRBV5-6 and TRBJ1-2, with 7 nucleotides matching TRBD1. V shed 3 bases, J shed 0 bases, and the junction held 2 bases outside the gene matches. The CDR3 extends over 14 amino acids. Germline V lookup: CDR1 SGHDT, CDR2 YYEEEE. The CDR3 sequence: CASSSGTANYGYTF. In DNA form, the CDR3 reads TGTGCCAGCAGCTCAGGGACAGCTAACTATGGCTACACCTTC.

The chain combines TRBV10-3 with TRBJ2-7, with D uncertain. This CDR3 is built from 12 residues. V lost 5 bases to trimming and J lost 0 bases, with 5 bases between them. Per the germline V gene, CDR1 is ENHRY and CDR2 is SYGVKD. CDR3 loop: CAISRNSYEQYF. Here the CDR3 DNA reads TGTGCCATCAGTCGTAACTCCTACGAGCAGTACTTC.

The chain carries TRBV18 and TRBJ1-2; the D gene is possibly TRBD1 (6 bases). The length of the CDR3 is 15 residues. The ends were cut back, 4 bases at V and 5 bases at J, with 17 bases in the middle. Germline values: CDR1 KGHSH, CDR2 LQKENI. CDR3 protein: CASSRDRIEGYGYTF. CDR3 sequence (DNA): TGTGCCAGCTCACGAGACAGGATCGAGGGTTATGGCTACACCTTC.

The chain combines TRBV5-4 with TRBJ1-3, with 8 bases matching TRBD1. The germline V gene has CDR1 SGHNT and CDR2 YYREEE (reference sequence). The CDR3 sequence is 12 residues long. With V trimmed by 10 bases and J by 2 bases, 2 bases remained unmatched. The CDR3 DNA sequence: TGTGCCGCGACAGGGGCTGGAAACACCATATATTTT. It yields the protein CAATGAGNTIYF.

The chain has TRBV11-3 and TRBJ2-5; TRBD1 aligns across 7 bases. The germline V gene encodes CDR1 SGHNT and CDR2 YENEEA. V lost 2 bases, J lost 5 bases, and 5 bases stayed unmatched. The CDR3 runs to 14 residues. The CDR3 is CASSLRQGAETQYF. The CDR3 DNA follows: TGTGCCAGCAGCTTAAGACAGGGTGCCGAGACCCAGTACTTC.

The rearrangement links TRBV4-3 to TRBJ1-1; tentative D call: TRBD1 (5 bases). The V and J ends lost 1 base and 11 bases respectively, with 11 bases between them. CDR3 length: 12 amino acids. From germline, CDR1 is LGHNA and CDR2 YSLEER. Here the CDR3 reads CASSQGGQGAFF. In DNA form, the CDR3 reads TGCGCCAGCAGCCAAGGAGGCCAGGGTGCTTTCTTT.

This clone has just one count. The chain links TRBV24-1 to TRBJ2-5; weak D call: TRBD1 (5 bases). The CDR3 runs to 13 residues. Trimming cost V 10 bases and J 2 bases, with 13 bases left between them. Looked up from germline, CDR1 is KGHDR and CDR2 is SFDVKD. CDR3 sequence (DNA): TGTGCCACTTCAGGACAAGGACAAGAGACCCAGTACTTC. It specifies CATSGQGQETQYF.

The chain has TRBV29-1 and TRBJ1-2; D is ambiguous. The CDR3 sequence is 13 residues long. Germline V lookup: CDR1 SQVTM, CDR2 ANQGSEA. The V and J ends lost 7 bases and 7 bases respectively, with 19 bases between them. CDR3 sequence reads: CSASRSGGGGYTF. CDR3 DNA: TGCAGCGCCTCGAGATCGGGTGGCGGTGGCTACACCTTC.

The chain couples TRBV6-6 to TRBJ2-4; possible D gene TRBD1, 6 bases. In germline, CDR1 is MNHNY, CDR2 SVGAGI (reference sequence). The length of the CDR3 is 13 residues. The V gene lost 10 bases and the J gene lost 1 base, with 11 bases spanning the gap. The CDR3 coding sequence is TGTGCCACAGTAGACAGGGCCAAAAACATTCAGTACTTC. Translated, it gives CATVDRAKNIQYF.

The CDR3 DNA reads as TGTGCCAGCAGCCAATTCCCTAGCGTCATTCACTACGAGCAGTACTTC. It specifies CASSQFPSVIHYEQYF. The chain employs TRBV3-1 (or the pseudogene TRBV3-2) and TRBJ2-7; D is perhaps TRBD2 (6 bases). The CDR3 runs to 16 residues. Germline V lookup: CDR1 LGHDT, CDR2 YNNKEL (reference sequence). Between the trimmed V and J ends, which lost 2 bases and 3 bases, there was a span of 17 bases.

The genes are TRBV7-2 and TRBJ1-2; D gene uncertain. Germline CDR1 is SGHTA and CDR2 is FQGNSA. Trimming removed 3 bases from V and 8 bases from J, with 10 bases in between. This CDR3 has 12 residues. The CDR3 sequence: CASSLTGYGYTF. CDR3 in DNA: TGTGCCAGCAGCTTGACGGGGTACGGCTACACCTTC.

The J gene is TRBJ2-2, the V gene TRBV6-1, with 7 bases that match TRBD1. Per germline, CDR1 MNHNS and CDR2 SASEGT. After removal of 2 bases from V and 5 bases from J, the junction contained 5 bases not matched to a gene. CDR3 size: 15 residues. In DNA form, the CDR3 reads TGTGCCAGCAGTGAAAGACAGGGACGTACCGGGGAGCTGTTTTTT. Translated, it gives CASSERQGRTGELFF.

V usage is TRBV4-3 and J usage is TRBJ1-5, with D unclear. In germline, CDR1 is LGHNA, CDR2 YSLEER. The CDR3 covers 15 residues. The germline V and J ends were trimmed by 0 bases and 1 base, with 7 bases remaining between them. The DNA for the CDR3 is TGCGCCAGCAGCCAAGATGGACTAAGCAATCAGCCCCAGCATTTT. Protein: CASSQDGLSNQPQHF.

The genes are TRBV4-2 and TRBJ2-3; TRBD2 matches at 7 bases. J was trimmed by 1 base and V by 1 base; bases with no gene match: 5. Germline CDR1 LGHNA, CDR2 YNFKEQ. The CDR3 runs to 16 residues. In nucleotides, the CDR3 is TGTGCCAGCAGCCAAGCTGGGGGGGTGGGCACAGATACGCAGTATTTT. Protein product: CASSQAGGVGTDTQYF.

This clone has a single count. The J gene is TRBJ2-7, the V gene TRBV12-5, with D perhaps TRBD1 (6 bases). The V gene's germline CDR1 is LGHNT and CDR2 FRNRAP. Deletions cut 7 bases from V and 4 bases from J, with 11 bases between. This CDR3 is 12 amino acids long. The DNA for the CDR3 is TGTGCTAGTGCACGGACAGAGTACGAGCAGTACTTC. Protein product: CASARTEYEQYF. The variable domain in full, with the rest retrieved from reference TRBV12-5 and TRBJ2-7, is DARVTQTPRHKVTEMGQEVTMRCQPILGHNTVFWYRQTMMQGLELLAYFRNRAPLDDSGMPKDRFSAEMPDATLATLKIQPSEPRDSAVYFCASARTEYEQYFGPGTRLTVT.

The rearrangement joins TRBV5-4 to TRBJ1-2, with TRBD1 identical over 7 bases. Germline V gives CDR1 SGHNT, CDR2 YYREEE (reference sequence). The CDR3 covers 14 residues. The V and J ends lost 1 base and 6 bases, in that order; junction bases with no gene match: 6. CDR3 sequence reads: CASSLTGVANGYTF. Here the CDR3 DNA reads TGTGCCAGCAGCTTGACAGGGGTAGCGAATGGCTACACCTTC. Complete variable domain (other parts from reference TRBV5-4 and TRBJ1-2): ETGVTQSPTHLIKTRGQQVTLRCSSQSGHNTVSWYQQALGQGPQFIFQYYREEENGRGNFPPRFSGLQFPNYSSELNVNALELDDSALYLCASSLTGVANGYTFGSGTRLTVV.